The sequence of this T cell receptor (beta chain) was determined in a study of read filtering for tumor transcriptome and immune sequencing (dated by TCRdb to the early 2020s). About the investigation overall: The cohort was composed of 17 to 20 male and approximately 15 female patients, with a mean age of roughly 61 years and an age range of roughly 47 to 90. Whole-transcriptome libraries were prepared with the TruSeq RNA Access Library Prep Kit after DNase treatment. Under revised international staging, roughly eight patients fell into R-ISS I, some 15 into R-ISS II and six or seven into R-ISS III. Using the same bone marrow samples, the study ran both targeted immune repertoire sequencing and bulk whole-transcriptome sequencing and then compared the TCR repertoires from each method. A main aim was a read-filtering strategy for immune repertoire data, specifically whether clonotypes supported by a single read should be removed. Per sample, about 4.05 to 11 million TCR-region mapped reads were obtained with IR-seq, compared with only 85 to 1273 with RNA-seq.

TCR libraries were constructed from roughly 380 ng RNA using the Immunoverse kit, and molecular barcoded adaptors covering alpha/delta and beta/gamma chains were employed. TCR library preparation was performed with the same RNA that was used for transcriptome sequencing. Sequencing of the TCR libraries was done on an Illumina HiSeq 4000 with 2 x 150 cycles. The published analysis was carried out like this. With MiXCR, TCR reads were aligned to human V, D, J and C references and assembled into CDR3 clonotypes, with quality filtering and error correction included. The tcR package in R was used for analysis of clonotype counts and gene usage diversity. Raw mapping reads were checked after the RNA-seq reads had been mapped by STAR aligner version 2.5.3a onto the human GRCh37 genome. To test how sequencing depth affects detected clonotypes, IR-seq fastq files were randomly downsampled with Seqtk 1.3. TCRdb itself trimmed the public reads at Q25 with fastp, ran MiXCR and retained productive beta chains. Rows are combined by CDR3 protein, so each entry shows the most common genes and DNA. TCRdb's processing, not the authors', yielded these V and J calls. The sample table holds roughly 69,000 distinct CDR3 sequences, of which approximately 14% were seen once. The ten biggest clones cover approximately 47% of the sample.

The germline V gene (reference sequence) supplies CDR1 SEHNR and CDR2 FQNEAQ. Unmatched junction bases come to 11, with V trimmed by 5 bases and J by 3 bases. There are 18 amino acids in the CDR3, from cysteine to phenylalanine inclusive. The retained sequence is limited to the CDR3, 54 bases, with the frame set at the first base. Bone marrow was sampled from every patient at the time of active disease. Ficoll-Hypaque density gradient centrifugation was used to isolate bone marrow mononuclear cells. To remove myeloma plasma cells, the cells were labeled with CD138 magnetic microbeads on a MACS separator, and CD138-negative cells were then collected by negative selection. Purity of the isolated cells was checked by flow cytometry on an Attune NxT using CD138 antibodies. Total RNA was extracted using TRIzol reagent and was quantified on a NanoDrop spectrophotometer. Paired RNA-seq and IR-seq were performed on each patient's CD138-negative bone marrow sample.

This clonotype came up many times. Its antigen remains undetermined. No much larger clonotype is one base removed from it; base qualities were not supplied. Study-level results and caveats: The correlation between IR-seq and RNA-seq shared clonotype proportions rose when single-read clonotypes were removed. The sorted CD138-negative fraction was not purified T cells but a mixed bone marrow immune population. In IR-seq, single-read clonotypes were 80% to 90% of clonotypes but 3% to 4% of total reads; in RNA-seq they were around 75% of clonotypes and 44.6% of reads. Clonotypes were captured by IR-seq at much higher depth and more reliably than by RNA-seq, and smaller IR-seq throughput was sufficient for identification of most shared clonotypes.

Material for sequencing was a population of CD138-negative cells sorted from bone marrow. In light of the paper, this sample's cell subset or site label describes: bone marrow mononuclear cells depleted of CD138+ plasma/myeloma cells by negative magnetic selection. This receptor was identified in a donor aged 40 or older with multiple myeloma. The chain couples TRBV7-9 to TRBJ2-3, and 13 bases in between align with TRBD2. CDR3 sequence: CASSLTLGLAGDTDTQYF. The nucleotides read TGTGCCAGCAGCCTTACCCTCGGACTAGCGGGAGATACAGATACGCAGTATTTT.